Below, one T cell receptor (beta chain) is given with its context. A second PCR of 7 to 11 cycles used a sample-barcoded 5' primer and a J-beta primer mix. One entry per CDR3 protein results from TCRdb running MiXCR on the 5' RACE reads. The sample has around 650,000 distinct CDR3 sequences, roughly 32% seen once. The data stem from a study of blood T cells in healthy people across ages. CDR1 is SQVTM and CDR2 is ANQGSEA in the germline V gene. The CDR3 is made up of 12 amino acids. Trimming at V came to 4 bases and at J to 8 bases, leaving 7 bases not matched to a gene. The chain couples TRBV29-1 to TRBJ1-2; 7 positions match TRBD1. What was sequenced was blood. This TCR derives from a woman of 80 years or more in good health. CDR3 protein: CSVGEQGTGYTF. In DNA form, the CDR3 reads TGCAGCGTTGGGGAACAGGGGACCGGCTACACCTTC.